This TCR beta chain was retrieved from a study of blood T cells in healthy people across ages. A J-beta primer mix and a sample-barcoded 5' primer were used in a second PCR of roughly 6 to 12 cycles. The authors tagged each cDNA molecule using a template-switch adaptor with 12 random nucleotides. Using its own MiXCR run on the 5' RACE reads, TCRdb lists one record per CDR3 protein. The sample has about 640,000 distinct CDR3 sequences; under 70% are singletons. Peripheral blood was drawn, about 10 milliliters per donor. This CDR3 spans 16 amino acids. With respect to this clonotype: Its antigen remains unidentified.

General study findings and limits: Underestimates were what the diversity estimates from one million T cells were considered to be. Long-lived donors carried more naive CD4+ cells and greater diversity than aged donors.

The rearrangement uses TRBV12-3 or TRBV12-4 and TRBJ2-7; D remains ambiguous. The closer fit of TRBJ2-5 to the DNA end suggests the J call may be wrong. The TCR originated in a man in his 60s in good health. Sequenced input: blood. The CDR3 is CASSSAIRVIEETQYF. The DNA of the CDR3 is TGTGCCAGCAGCTCAGCGATCCGGGTCATCGAAGAGACCCAGTACTTC.